This TCR beta chain originates from a study of siplizumab effects on memory and regulatory T cells. Findings and caveats of the study: Proliferating siplizumab-culture Treg suppressive function went unconfirmed. The alloresponse seemed to draw substantially on naive T cells, which appeared more diverse than memory cells.

J gave up 7 bases and V 4 bases, and 10 bases lay outside the gene matches. Germline V gene data show CDR1 as SGHNT and CDR2 as YYREEE (reference sequence). The CDR3 loop spans 15 amino acids. As concerns this clone: The antigen is not known.

Clones were sequenced by immunoSEQ multiplex PCR, and TCRdb holds only the in-frame ones, with some missing. The data hold 85,000 to 90,000 clones, with over 80% observed a single time. The receptor's source is a human donor in good health. Material for sequencing was CD4+ T cells sorted from blood. The chain is built from TRBV5-4 and TRBJ2-2; TRBD1 agrees at 7 bases. CDR3 amino acids: CASSAPGQQGGELFF. The DNA for the CDR3 is TGTGCCAGCAGCGCGCCGGGACAGCAGGGCGGGGAGCTGTTTTTT. The full variable domain, completed using reference TRBV5-4 and TRBJ2-2, is ETGVTQSPTHLIKTRGQQVTLRCSSQSGHNTVSWYQQALGQGPQFIFQYYREEENGRGNFPPRFSGLQFPNYSSELNVNALELDDSALYLCASSAPGQQGGELFFGEGSRLTVL.